This T cell receptor (beta chain) was found in a study of blood T cell repertoires in COVID-19. Study summary: The samples span acute and convalescent COVID-19 from the United States, Italy and Spain. Sources were T cells, B-cell-depleted T cells, or PBMCs; the material itself was cDNA or gDNA.

V lost 5 bases and J lost 5, with 12 bases in between. Looked up from germline, CDR1 is LGHNA and CDR2 is YSLEER. This CDR3 contains 14 residues. One Seattle source followed patients from active infection through their disease course. Method: immunoSEQ multiplex PCR; TCRdb's copy keeps in-frame clones and lacks some. The sample includes hundreds of thousands of clones, approximately 89% of them seen just once. Material: peripheral blood. The source of this sequence is a woman in her seventies with COVID-19, enrolled during active disease. The rearrangement uses TRBV4-3 and TRBJ1-4; D might be TRBD1 (5 bases). This CDR3 reads CASSSGFPNEKLFF. The CDR3 region has the DNA TGCGCCAGCAGCTCAGGGTTCCCAAATGAAAAACTGTTTTTT.